In its sample, the clone carrying this T cell receptor beta chain was seen a few times. Its antigen is not known. The data originate from a study of human T cells and chemical hapten exposure. Study overall: Patch tests applied 0.01% DPC to the upper back and were scored after 6 days. Patients, predominantly female, presented with alopecia areata, totalis or universalis. Findings and caveats of the study: Versus controls, expanded TCRs had significantly more large CDR3 similarity clusters.

Authors' methods: Between 23,224 and 690,600 TCRs appeared in each sample, and the median stood at roughly 100,000. TCRdb reanalysed the RACE reads using MiXCR and keeps one entry per CDR3 protein. TCRdb, not the authors, supplied the V and J calls. In the table there are 85,000 to 120,000 distinct CDR3 sequences, more than 10% of which are singletons. Stated time point: pre-sensitization, week 0. Regarding treatment: therapeutic diphenylcyclopropenone sensitization with weekly scalp DPC. Sequenced here: whole blood, sampled in connection with sensitization to the hapten diphenylcyclopropenone (DPC). The receptor was isolated from a woman aged 45 to 65 with alopecia areata. Some clones in this sample may be carry-over from other donors' samples.

The DNA of the CDR3 is TGTGCCAGCAGCTTAGCGGGGATTAATGAAAAACTGTTTTTT. It translates to CASSLAGINEKLFF. This chain links TRBV7-2 with TRBJ1-4; D uncertain. This CDR3 has 14 amino acids. Trimming stripped 0 bases from V and 4 bases from J, with 6 bases between. CDR1 SGHTA and CDR2 FQGNSA come from the germline V gene.